This T cell receptor beta chain was retrieved from a study of early T cells in non-severe SARS-CoV-2 infection. Turning to the study itself: Sequencing used unsorted whole-blood bulk RNA, so chains lack pairing. Study-wide results and limits: Anti-spike CD8 responses were favored in VDJdb matching, and private and CD4 specificities were missed.

For this clonotype: The antigen is undetermined. One base away lies a much larger clone, so this may be a sequencing read error.

TCRdb analysed the 5' RACE reads with MiXCR anew, one entry per CDR3 protein. The sample shows 40,000 to 60,000 distinct CDR3 sequences, around 6.9% of them seen only once. This CDR3 region has 15 residues. Deletions cut 5 bases from V and 5 bases from J, with 18 bases between. Germline CDR1 reads MNHEY; CDR2 reads SVGEGT. The sample consisted of whole blood, taken at baseline. V and J are TRBV6-2 or TRBV6-3 and TRBJ2-5, with TRBD2 as a possible D gene (7 bases). The TCR was taken from an adult who was a healthcare worker with PCR-confirmed SARS-CoV-2 infection or an uninfected control (not recorded which). Here the CDR3 reads CASSGGPGGMETQYF. The DNA of the CDR3 is TGTGCCAGCAGTGGGGGCCCGGGAGGCATGGAGACCCAGTACTTC.